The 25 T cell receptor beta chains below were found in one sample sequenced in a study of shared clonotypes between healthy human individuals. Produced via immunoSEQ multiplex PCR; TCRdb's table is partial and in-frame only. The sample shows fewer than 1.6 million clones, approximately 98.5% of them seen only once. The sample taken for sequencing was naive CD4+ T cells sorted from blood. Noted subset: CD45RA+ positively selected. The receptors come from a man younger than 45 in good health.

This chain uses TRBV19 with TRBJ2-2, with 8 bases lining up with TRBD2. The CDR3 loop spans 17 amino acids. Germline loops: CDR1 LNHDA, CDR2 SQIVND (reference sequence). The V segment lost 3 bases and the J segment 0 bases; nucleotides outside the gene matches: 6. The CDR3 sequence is CASSIQPGLANTGELFF. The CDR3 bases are TGTGCCAGTAGTATCCAGCCGGGACTAGCGAACACCGGGGAGCTGTTTTTT.

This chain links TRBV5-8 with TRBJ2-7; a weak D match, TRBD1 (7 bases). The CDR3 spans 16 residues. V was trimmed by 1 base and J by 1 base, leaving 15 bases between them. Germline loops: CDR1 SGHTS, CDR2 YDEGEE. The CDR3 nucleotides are TGTGCCAGCAGCTTGCGGGGGAACAGGGGATCCTACGAGCAGTACTTC. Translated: CASSLRGNRGSYEQYF. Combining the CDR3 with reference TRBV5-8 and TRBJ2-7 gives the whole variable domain EAGVTQSPTHLIKTRGQQATLRCSPISGHTSVYWYQQALGLGLQFLLWYDEGEERNRGNFPPRFSGRQFPNYSSELNVNALELEDSALYLCASSLRGNRGSYEQYFGPGTRLTVT.

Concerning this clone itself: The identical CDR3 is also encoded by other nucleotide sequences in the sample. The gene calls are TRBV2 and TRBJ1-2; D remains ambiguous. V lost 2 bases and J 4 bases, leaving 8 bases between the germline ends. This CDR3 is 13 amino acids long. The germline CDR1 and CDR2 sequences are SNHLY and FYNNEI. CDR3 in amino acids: CASSESTAYGYTF. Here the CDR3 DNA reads TGTGCCAGCAGTGAATCAACGGCCTATGGCTACACCTTC.

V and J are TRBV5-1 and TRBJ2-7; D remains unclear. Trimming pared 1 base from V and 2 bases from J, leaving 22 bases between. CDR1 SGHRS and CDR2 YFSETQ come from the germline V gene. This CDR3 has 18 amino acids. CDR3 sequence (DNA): TGCGCCAGCAGCTTGAGGGCCAGGACGGCTACTGCTACCTACGAGCAGTACTTC. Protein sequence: CASSLRARTATATYEQYF.

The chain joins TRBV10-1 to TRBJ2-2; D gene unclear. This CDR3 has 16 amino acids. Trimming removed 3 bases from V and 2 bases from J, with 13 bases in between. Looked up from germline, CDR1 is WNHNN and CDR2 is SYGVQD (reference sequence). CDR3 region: CASSDVRTLNTGELFF. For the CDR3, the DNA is TGCGCCAGCAGTGATGTAAGGACGCTAAACACCGGGGAGCTGTTTTTT.

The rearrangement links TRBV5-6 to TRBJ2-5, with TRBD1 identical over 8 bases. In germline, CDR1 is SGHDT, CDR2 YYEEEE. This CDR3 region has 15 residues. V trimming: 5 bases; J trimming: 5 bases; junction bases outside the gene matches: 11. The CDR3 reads CASRPGGPFVETQYF. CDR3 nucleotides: TGTGCCAGCAGACCAGGGGGCCCTTTCGTGGAGACCCAGTACTTC. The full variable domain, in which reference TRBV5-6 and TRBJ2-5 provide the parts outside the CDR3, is DAGVTQSPTHLIKTRGQQVTLRCSPKSGHDTVSWYQQALGQGPQFIFQYYEEEERQRGNFPDRFSGHQFPNYSSELNVNALLLGDSALYLCASRPGGPFVETQYFGPGTRLLVL.

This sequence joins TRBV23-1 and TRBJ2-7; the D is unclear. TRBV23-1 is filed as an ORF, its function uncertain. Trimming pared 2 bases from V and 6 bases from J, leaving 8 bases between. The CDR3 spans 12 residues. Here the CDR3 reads CASSQPRAEQYF. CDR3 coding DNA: TGCGCCAGCAGTCAACCTAGGGCCGAGCAGTACTTC.

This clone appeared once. This CDR3 reads CASSPLRAGEGSYNEQFF. DNA of the CDR3: TGTGCCAGCTCACCACTGAGAGCGGGAGAGGGCTCCTACAATGAGCAGTTCTTC. The J gene is TRBJ2-1, the V gene TRBV18; 8 nucleotides match TRBD2. This CDR3 has 18 residues. Per the germline V gene, CDR1 is KGHSH and CDR2 is LQKENI. The V gene end was trimmed by 1 base and the J gene end by 0 bases; junction bases not matched to a gene: 8.

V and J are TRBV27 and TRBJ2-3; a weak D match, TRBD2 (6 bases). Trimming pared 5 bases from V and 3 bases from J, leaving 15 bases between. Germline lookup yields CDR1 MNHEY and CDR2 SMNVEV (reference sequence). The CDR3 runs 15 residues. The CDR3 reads CASSQPGSFTDTQYF. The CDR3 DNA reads TGTGCCAGCAGTCAACCCGGGAGTTTTACAGATACGCAGTATTTT.

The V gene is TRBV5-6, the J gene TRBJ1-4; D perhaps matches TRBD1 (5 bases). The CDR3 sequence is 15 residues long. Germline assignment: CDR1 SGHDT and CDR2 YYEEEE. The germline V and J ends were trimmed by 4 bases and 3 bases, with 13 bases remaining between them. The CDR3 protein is CASSETGWANEKLFF. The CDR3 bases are TGTGCCAGCAGCGAAACAGGTTGGGCTAATGAAAAACTGTTTTTT.

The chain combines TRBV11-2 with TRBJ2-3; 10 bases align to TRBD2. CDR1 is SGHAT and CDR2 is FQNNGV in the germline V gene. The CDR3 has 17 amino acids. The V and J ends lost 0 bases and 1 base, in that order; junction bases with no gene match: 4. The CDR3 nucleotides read TGTGCCAGCAGCTTAGATTTACTAGCGGGGCGCACAGATACGCAGTATTTT. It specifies CASSLDLLAGRTDTQYF. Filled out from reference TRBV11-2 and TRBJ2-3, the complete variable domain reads EAGVAQSPRYKIIEKRQSVAFWCNPISGHATLYWYQQILGQGPKLLIQFQNNGVVDDSQLPKDRFSAERLKGVDSTLKIQPAKLEDSAVYLCASSLDLLAGRTDTQYFGPGTRLTVL.

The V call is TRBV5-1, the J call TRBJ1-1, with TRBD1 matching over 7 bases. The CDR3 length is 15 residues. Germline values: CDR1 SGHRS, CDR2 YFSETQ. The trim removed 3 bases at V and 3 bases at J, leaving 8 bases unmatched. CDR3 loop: CASSSIGGPYTEAFF. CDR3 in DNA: TGCGCCAGCAGCTCGATAGGGGGCCCCTACACTGAAGCTTTCTTT.

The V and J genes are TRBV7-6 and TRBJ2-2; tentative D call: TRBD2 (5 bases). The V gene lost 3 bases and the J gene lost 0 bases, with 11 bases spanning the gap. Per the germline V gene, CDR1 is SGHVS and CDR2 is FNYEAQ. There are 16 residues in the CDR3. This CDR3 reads CASSFRAGSNTGELFF. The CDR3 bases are TGTGCCAGCAGCTTTCGGGCGGGCTCGAACACCGGGGAGCTGTTTTTT.

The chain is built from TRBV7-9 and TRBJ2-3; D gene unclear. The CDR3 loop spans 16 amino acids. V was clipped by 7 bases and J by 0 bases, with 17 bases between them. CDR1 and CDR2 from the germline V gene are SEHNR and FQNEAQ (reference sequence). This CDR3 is CASNGDSLSSTDTQYF. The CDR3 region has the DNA TGTGCCAGCAACGGAGATAGCCTTTCTAGCACAGATACGCAGTATTTT.

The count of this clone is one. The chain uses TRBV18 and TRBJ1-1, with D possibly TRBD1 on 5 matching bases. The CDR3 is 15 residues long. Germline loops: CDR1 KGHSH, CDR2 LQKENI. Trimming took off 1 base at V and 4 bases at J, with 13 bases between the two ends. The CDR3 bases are TGTGCCAGCTCACCACTGGGAGGGGATGCCACTGAAGCTTTCTTT. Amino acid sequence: CASSPLGGDATEAFF.

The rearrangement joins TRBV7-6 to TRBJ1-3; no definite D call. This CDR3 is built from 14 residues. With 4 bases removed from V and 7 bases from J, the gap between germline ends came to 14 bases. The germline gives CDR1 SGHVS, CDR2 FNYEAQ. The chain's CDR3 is CASSSPWAANTIYF. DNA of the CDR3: TGTGCCAGCAGCTCTCCTTGGGCGGCGAACACCATATATTTT.

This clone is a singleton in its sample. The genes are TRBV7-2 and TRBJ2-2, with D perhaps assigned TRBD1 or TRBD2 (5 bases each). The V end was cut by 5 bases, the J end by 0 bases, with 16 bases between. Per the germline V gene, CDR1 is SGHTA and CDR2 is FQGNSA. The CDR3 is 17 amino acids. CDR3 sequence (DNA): TGTGCCAGCAGCATCGGGGCGCTAATCGCGAACACCGGGGAGCTGTTTTTT. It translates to CASSIGALIANTGELFF.

In DNA, the CDR3 is TGTGCCAGCAGCCCTACTAAAGTCGGAGATACGCAGTATTTT. Translated, it gives CASSPTKVGDTQYF. The V and J genes are TRBV11-3 and TRBJ2-3; D gene uncertain. The CDR3 sequence is 14 residues long. The V gene's germline CDR1 is SGHNT and CDR2 YENEEA. Trimming pared 5 bases from V and 5 bases from J, leaving 14 bases between.

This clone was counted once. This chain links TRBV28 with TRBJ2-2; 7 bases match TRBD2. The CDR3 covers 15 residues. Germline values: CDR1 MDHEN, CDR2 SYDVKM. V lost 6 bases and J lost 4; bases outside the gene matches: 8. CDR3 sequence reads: CASSGLEIFTGELFF. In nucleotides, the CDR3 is TGTGCCAGCAGCGGACTAGAAATCTTCACCGGGGAGCTGTTTTTT.

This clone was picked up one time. The CDR3: CASSEFDKQYF. CDR3 bases: TGTGCCAGCAGTGAATTTGACAAGCAGTACTTC. The V gene is TRBV25-1, the J gene TRBJ2-7; no reliable D call. V was trimmed by 1 base and J by 8 bases, leaving 6 bases between them. Looked up from germline, CDR1 is MGHDK and CDR2 is SYGVNS. The CDR3 is made up of 11 amino acids.

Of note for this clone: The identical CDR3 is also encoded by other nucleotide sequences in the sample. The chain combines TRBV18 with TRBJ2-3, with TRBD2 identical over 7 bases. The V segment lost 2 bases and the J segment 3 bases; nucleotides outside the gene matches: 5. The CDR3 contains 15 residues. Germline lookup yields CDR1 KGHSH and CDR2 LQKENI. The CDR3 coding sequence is TGTGCCAGCTCACCATCGGGCGGGAGAACAGATACGCAGTATTTT. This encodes CASSPSGGRTDTQYF.

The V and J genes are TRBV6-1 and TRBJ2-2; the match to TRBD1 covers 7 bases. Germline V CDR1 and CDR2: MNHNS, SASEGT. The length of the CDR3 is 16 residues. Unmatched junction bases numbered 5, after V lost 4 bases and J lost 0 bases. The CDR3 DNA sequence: TGTGCCAGCAGTGCATCGACAGGGTCGAACACCGGGGAGCTGTTTTTT. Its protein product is CASSASTGSNTGELFF.

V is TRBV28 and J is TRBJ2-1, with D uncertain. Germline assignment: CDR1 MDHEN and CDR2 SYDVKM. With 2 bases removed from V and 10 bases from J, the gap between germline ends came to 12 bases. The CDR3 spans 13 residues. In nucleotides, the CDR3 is TGTGCCAGCAGTTTAGGGCCCGAATTGGAGCAGTTCTTC. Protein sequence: CASSLGPELEQFF.

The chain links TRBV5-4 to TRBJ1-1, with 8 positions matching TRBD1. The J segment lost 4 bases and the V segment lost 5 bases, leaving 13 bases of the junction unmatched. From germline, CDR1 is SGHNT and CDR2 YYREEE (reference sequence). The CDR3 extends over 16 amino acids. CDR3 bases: TGTGCCAGCAGGCCCTTTCAGGGGGCATCGGGCACTGAAGCTTTCTTT. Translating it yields CASRPFQGASGTEAFF.

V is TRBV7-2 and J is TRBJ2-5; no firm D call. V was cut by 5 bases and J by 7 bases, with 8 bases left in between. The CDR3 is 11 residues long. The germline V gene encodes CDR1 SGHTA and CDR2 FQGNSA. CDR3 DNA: TGTGCCAGCAGCGCGGTGAGGACCCAGTACTTC. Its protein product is CASSAVRTQYF.